This TCR beta chain originates from a study of spatial heterogeneity in lung cancer. Study outcomes and limitations: Within tumors, counts of expanded alpha and beta TCRs tracked tumor mutation counts.

From the 5' RACE reads, TCRdb called clonotypes with MiXCR, one entry per CDR3 protein. This table has 5,700 or so distinct CDR3 sequences, about 7.7% appearing once. This sample's time point: sample taken at primary tumor resection. The CDR3 is made up of 12 amino acids. Trimming shortened V by 3 bases and J by 6 bases, and 5 bases separated the two germline ends. By sample share, this clonotype is medium-sized. The antigen remains undetermined. For a library built for alpha chains, this beta chain is a stray read; little rests on its size. This chain uses TRBV12-3 or TRBV12-4 with TRBJ2-2; D is ambiguous. Material: lung tumor tissue, obtained at surgery. This receptor was obtained from a female donor with early-stage non-small cell lung cancer. CDR3 bases: TGTGCCAGCAGTTTCGGCCCCGGGGAGCTGTTTTTT. As protein: CASSFGPGELFF.